This TCR beta chain was captured by sequencing in a study of control samples from healthy donors and cancer patients. Germline V lookup: CDR1 MNHEY, CDR2 SMNVEV (reference sequence). V was trimmed by 3 bases and J by 6 bases, leaving 17 bases between them. The CDR3 has 15 residues. Method: immunoSEQ multiplex PCR; TCRdb's copy keeps in-frame clones and lacks some. The sample holds just under 65,000 clones, approximately 85% seen once. The chain links TRBV27 to TRBJ1-2; perhaps TRBD1 as D (5 bases). Sequenced: blood. This sequence was found in a man aged 35 to 55 in good health. The CDR3, as DNA: TGTGCCAGCAGTTTGGGTCTGGGGGGACCCCATGGCTACACCTTC. This encodes CASSLGLGGPHGYTF.